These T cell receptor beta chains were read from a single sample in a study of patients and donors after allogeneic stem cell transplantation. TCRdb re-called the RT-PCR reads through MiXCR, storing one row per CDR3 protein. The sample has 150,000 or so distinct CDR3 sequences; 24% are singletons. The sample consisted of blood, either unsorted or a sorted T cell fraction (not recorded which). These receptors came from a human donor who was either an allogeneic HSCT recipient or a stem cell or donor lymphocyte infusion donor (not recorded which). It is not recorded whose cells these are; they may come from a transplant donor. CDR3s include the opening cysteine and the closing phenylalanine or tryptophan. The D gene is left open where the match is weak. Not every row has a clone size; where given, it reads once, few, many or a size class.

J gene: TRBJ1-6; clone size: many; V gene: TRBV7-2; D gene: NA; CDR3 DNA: TGTGCCAGCAGCTTAACCGGGTCACCCCTCCACTTT; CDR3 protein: CASSLTGSPLHF
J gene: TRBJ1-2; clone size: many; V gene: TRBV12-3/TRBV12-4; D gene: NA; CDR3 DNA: TGTGCCAGCAGCGCCCTCTATGGCTACACCTTC; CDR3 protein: CASSALYGYTF
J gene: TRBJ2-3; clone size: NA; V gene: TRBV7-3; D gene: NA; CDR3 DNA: TGTGCCAGCAGCTTAGGGGGACGCGCAGATACGCAGTATTTT; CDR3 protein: CASSLGGRADTQYF
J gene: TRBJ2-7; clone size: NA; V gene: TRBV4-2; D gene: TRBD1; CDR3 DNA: TGTGCCAGCAGCCATTTCGCGACAGGGTTATCCTACGAGCAGTACTTC; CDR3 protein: CASSHFATGLSYEQYF
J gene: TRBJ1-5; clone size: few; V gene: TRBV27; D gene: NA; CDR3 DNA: TGTGCCAGCAGTCCGCTCGTATTGAGGGAGGAGCCCCAGCATTTT; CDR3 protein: CASSPLVLREEPQHF
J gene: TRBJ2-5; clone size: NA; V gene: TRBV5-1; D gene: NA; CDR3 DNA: TGCGCCAGCAGGACCGGGACACAGGGAAGGGCCCAGTACTTC; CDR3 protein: CASRTGTQGRAQYF
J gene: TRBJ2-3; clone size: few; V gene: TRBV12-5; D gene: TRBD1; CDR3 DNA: TGTGCTAGTGGCCAAGGACAGGGGGCATTAGATACGCAGTATTTT; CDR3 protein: CASGQGQGALDTQYF
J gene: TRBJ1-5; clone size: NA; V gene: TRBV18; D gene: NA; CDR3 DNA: TGTGCCAGCTCGAAAAAGGGATGGGGGAATCAGCCCCAGCATTTT; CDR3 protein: CASSKKGWGNQPQHF
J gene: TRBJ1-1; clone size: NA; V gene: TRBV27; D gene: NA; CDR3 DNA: TGTGCCAGCAAAGAACTAGACAGGCCGAACACTGAAGCTTTCTTT; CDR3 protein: CASKELDRPNTEAFF
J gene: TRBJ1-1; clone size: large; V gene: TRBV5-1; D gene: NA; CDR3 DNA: TGCGCCAGCAGCTTGCCCCAACACGGGATGAACACTGAAGCTTTCTTT; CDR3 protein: CASSLPQHGMNTEAFF
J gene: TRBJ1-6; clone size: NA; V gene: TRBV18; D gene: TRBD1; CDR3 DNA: TGTGCCAGCTCACCACCGACAGGGGGGAATTCACCCCTCCACTTT; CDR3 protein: CASSPPTGGNSPLHF
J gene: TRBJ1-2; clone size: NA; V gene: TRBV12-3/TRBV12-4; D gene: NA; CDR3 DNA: TGTGCCAGCTCCGTGGGCAGGGTTTATCGCTACACCTTC; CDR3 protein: CASSVGRVYRYTF
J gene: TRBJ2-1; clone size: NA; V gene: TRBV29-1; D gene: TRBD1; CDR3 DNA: TGCAGCGTGGGACAGGAATACAATGAGCAGTTCTTC; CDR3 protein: CSVGQEYNEQFF
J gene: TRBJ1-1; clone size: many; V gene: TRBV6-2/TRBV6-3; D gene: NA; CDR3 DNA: TGTGCCAGCACCCGGTTGCGGGAAACTGAAGCTTTCTTT; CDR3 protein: CASTRLRETEAFF
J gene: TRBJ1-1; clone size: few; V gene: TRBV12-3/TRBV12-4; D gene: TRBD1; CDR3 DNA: TGTGCCAGCATTATACACAGGGGGCGGACTGAAGCTTTCTTT; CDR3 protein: CASIIHRGRTEAFF
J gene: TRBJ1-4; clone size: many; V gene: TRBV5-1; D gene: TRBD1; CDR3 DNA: TGCGCCAGCAGCACCGGGGACAGCACGGGTGAAAAACTGTTTTTT; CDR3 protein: CASSTGDSTGEKLFF
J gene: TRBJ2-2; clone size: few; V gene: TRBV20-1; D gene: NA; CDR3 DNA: TGCAGTGCTAGGCCATGGCAAAACACCGGGGAGCTGTTTTTT; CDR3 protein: CSARPWQNTGELFF
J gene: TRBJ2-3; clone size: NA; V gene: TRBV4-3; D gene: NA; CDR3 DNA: TGCGCCAGCAGCGACAGACCAGATACGCAGTATTTT; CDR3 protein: CASSDRPDTQYF
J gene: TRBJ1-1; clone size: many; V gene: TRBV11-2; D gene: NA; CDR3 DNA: TGTGCCAGCAGCCTGGAGGGGCAGGGACGGGGGTATCGGGCTTTCTTT; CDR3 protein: CASSLEGQGRGYRAFF
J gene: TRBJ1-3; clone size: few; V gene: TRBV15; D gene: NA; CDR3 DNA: TGTGCCACCAGCAGAGACCCCCTCTCTGGAAACACCATATATTTT; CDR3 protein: CATSRDPLSGNTIYF
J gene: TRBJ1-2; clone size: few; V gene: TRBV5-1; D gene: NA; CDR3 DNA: TGCGCCAGCAGCTTATCGTTGTCGGGGGCGAAACTTTATCTTCACTATGGCTACACCTTC; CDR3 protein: CASSLSLSGAKLYLHYGYTF
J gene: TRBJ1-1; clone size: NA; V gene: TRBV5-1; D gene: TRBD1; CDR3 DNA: TGCGCCAGCAGCCGGGACAGTTTTGAGGCTTTCTTT; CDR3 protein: CASSRDSFEAFF
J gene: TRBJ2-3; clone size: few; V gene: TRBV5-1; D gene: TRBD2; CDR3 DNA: TGCGCCAGCCACCGGGGGGACACAGATACGCAGTATTTT; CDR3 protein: CASHRGDTDTQYF
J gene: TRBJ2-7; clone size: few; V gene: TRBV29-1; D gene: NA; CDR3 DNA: TGCAGCGTTGAAGATCCAAACTCACACGAGCAGTACTTC; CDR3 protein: CSVEDPNSHEQYF
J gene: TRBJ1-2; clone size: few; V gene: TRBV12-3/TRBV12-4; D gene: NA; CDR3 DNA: TGTGCCAGCAGTTTCGGGACGGACTATGGCTACACCTTC; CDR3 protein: CASSFGTDYGYTF
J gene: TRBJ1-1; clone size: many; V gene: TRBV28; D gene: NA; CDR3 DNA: TGTGCCAGCAGTTTTGTCGAGAACACTGAAGCTTTCTTT; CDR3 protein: CASSFVENTEAFF
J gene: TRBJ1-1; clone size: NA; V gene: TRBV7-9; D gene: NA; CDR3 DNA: TGTGCCAGCAGCCTAGGCAGGAGTATCAACACTGAAGCTTTCTTT; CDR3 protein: CASSLGRSINTEAFF
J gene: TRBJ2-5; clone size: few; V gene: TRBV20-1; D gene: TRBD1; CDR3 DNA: TGCAGTGCTAGCCAGGGGGCTCAAGAGACCCAGTACTTC; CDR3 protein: CSASQGAQETQYF
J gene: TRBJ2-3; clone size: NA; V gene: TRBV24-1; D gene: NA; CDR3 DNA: TGTGCCACCAGTGATCCCCCGCCCGGGACACCGGATACGCAGTATTTT; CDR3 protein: CATSDPPPGTPDTQYF
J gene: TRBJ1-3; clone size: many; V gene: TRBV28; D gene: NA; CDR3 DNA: TGTGCCAGCATTCCGAGCGACAGGCTCTCTGGAAACACCATATATTTT; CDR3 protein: CASIPSDRLSGNTIYF
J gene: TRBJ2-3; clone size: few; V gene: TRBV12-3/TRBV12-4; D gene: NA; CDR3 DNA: TGTGCCACCATCTTCCAGGCACAAGATACGCAGTATTTT; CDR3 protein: CATIFQAQDTQYF
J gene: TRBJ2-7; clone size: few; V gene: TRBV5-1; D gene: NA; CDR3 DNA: TGCGCCAGCAGCTTGAGACCGGCCCACTCCTACGAGCAGTACTTC; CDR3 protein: CASSLRPAHSYEQYF
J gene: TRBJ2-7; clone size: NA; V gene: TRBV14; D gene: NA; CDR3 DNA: TGTGCCAGCAGCCAGAGGGGGTACTACGAGCAGTACTTC; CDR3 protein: CASSQRGYYEQYF
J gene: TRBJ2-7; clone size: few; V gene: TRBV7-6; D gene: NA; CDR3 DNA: TGTGCCAGCAGCTACGATGGGGCCCCCACCTACGAGCAGTACTTC; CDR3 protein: CASSYDGAPTYEQYF
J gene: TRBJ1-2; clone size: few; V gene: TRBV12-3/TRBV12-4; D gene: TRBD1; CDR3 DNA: TGTGCCAGCAGTCCCAGACAGGGAACCTATGGCTACACCTTC; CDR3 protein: CASSPRQGTYGYTF
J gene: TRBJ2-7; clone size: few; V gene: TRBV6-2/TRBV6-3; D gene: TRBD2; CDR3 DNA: TGTGCCAGCAAAAAGCTAGCGGGAAAGGTCTACGAGCAGTACTTC; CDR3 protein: CASKKLAGKVYEQYF
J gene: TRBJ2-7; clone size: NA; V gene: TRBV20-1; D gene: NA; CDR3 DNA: TGCAGTGCCCTCCGCCCGGAGAAATACGAGCAGTACTTC; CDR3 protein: CSALRPEKYEQYF
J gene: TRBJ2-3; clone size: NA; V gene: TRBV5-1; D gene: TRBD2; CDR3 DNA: TGCGCCAGCAGTCCTACTAGCGGGAGTATGGATACGCAGTATTTT; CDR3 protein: CASSPTSGSMDTQYF
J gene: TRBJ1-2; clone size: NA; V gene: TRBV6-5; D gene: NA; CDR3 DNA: TGTGCCAGCAGTTACTCGAGAGGGAAGGTTTTCTATGGCTACACCTTC; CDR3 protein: CASSYSRGKVFYGYTF
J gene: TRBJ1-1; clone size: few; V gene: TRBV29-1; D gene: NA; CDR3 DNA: TGCAGCCATGGACCAGGGGCAAGGAACACTGAAGCTTTCTTT; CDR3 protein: CSHGPGARNTEAFF
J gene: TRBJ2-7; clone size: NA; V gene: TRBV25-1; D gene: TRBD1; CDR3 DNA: TGTGCCAGCAGTGGCTACAGGGGTAACTCCTACGAGCAGTACTTC; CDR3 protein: CASSGYRGNSYEQYF
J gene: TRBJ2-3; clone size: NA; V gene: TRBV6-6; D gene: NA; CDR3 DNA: TGTGCCAGCAGTTACTCGAACTACTTCACAGATACGCAGTATTTT; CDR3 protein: CASSYSNYFTDTQYF
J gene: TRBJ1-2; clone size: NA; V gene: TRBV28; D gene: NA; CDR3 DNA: TGTGCCAGCAGTTTTAAAAGGGACGGCTACACCTTC; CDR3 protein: CASSFKRDGYTF
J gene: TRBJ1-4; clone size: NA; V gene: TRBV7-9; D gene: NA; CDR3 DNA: TGTGCCAGCAGCTCCGACAAACTGTTTTTT; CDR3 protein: CASSSDKLFF
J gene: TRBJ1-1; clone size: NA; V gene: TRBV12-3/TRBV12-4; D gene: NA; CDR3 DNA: TGTGCCAGCAGTTTAAGTGCTGTAGACACTGAAGCTTTCTTT; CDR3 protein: CASSLSAVDTEAFF